This T cell receptor beta chain originates from a study of cytomegalovirus exposure and HLA in healthy donors. Study findings and constraints: Cytomegalovirus status was reportedly diagnosed by the classifier with high sensitivity and specificity. Confirmation in vitro established that three CMV-associated chains were specific for CMV antigens.

As regards this clone: Its antigen is unidentified.

Germline loops: CDR1 ENHRY, CDR2 SYGVKD. Trimming took 5 bases from V and 8 from J; bases not matched to a gene: 7. This CDR3 is 13 amino acids long. The PCR used 60 Vbeta and 13 Jbeta primers. Only in-frame clones appear in the TCRdb table, and some are missing; sequencing was by immunoSEQ multiplex PCR. The table records 150,000 to 200,000 clones, about 69% of them present only once. The V call is TRBV10-3, the J call TRBJ1-2; 8 bases agree with TRBD1. The source of this sequence is a human donor in good health. Sequencing input: PBMCs. The CDR3 protein is CAISPGQGGGYTF. The CDR3, as DNA: TGTGCCATCAGTCCTGGACAGGGAGGCGGCTACACCTTC.